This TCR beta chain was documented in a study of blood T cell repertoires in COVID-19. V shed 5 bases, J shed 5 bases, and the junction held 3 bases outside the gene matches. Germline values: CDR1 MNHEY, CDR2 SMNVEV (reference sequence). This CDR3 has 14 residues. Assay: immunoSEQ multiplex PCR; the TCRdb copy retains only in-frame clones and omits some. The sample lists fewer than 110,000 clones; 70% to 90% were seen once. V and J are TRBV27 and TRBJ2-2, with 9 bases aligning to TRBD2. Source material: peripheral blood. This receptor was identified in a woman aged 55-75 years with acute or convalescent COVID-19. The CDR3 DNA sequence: TGTGCCAGCAGTCTAGCGGGGCGAACCGGGGAGCTGTTTTTT. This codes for CASSLAGRTGELFF.